The T cell receptor beta chain under discussion was sequenced for a study of T cell changes during pregnancy in multiple sclerosis. This clone has only one observation. The germline gene is not matched at one end of the junction; a read error may be the cause. In germline, CDR1 is SSHAT, CDR2 FNYEAQ (reference sequence). The CDR3 contains 13 residues. Profiling relied on immunoSEQ multiplex PCR, and the TCRdb table lists in-frame clones only, not all of them. Here the sample spans 30,000 to 50,000 clones, 90% to 95% being singletons. The sequenced sample was CD4+ T cells from peripheral blood mononuclear cells, obtained after pregnancy. The V and J genes are TRBV7-7 and TRBJ1-5, with unresolved D. The sequence derives from a female donor with multiple sclerosis, enrolled in a pregnancy study. The CDR3 DNA is TGTGCTAGCAGCTTAGTAAGCAATCAGCCCCAGCATTTT. Translated, it gives CASSLVSNQPQHF.